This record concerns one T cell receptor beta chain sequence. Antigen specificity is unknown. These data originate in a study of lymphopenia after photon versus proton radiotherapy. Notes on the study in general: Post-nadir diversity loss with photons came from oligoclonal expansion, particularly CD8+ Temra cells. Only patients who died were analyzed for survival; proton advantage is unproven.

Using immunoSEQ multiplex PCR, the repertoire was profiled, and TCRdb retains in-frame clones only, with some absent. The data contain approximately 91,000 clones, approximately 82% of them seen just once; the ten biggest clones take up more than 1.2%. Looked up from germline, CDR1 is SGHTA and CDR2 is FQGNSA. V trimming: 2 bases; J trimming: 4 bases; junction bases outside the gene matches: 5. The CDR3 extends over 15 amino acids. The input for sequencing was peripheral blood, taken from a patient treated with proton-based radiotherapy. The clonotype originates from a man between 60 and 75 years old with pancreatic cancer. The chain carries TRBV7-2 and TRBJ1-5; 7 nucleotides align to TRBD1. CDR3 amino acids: CASSLWQGENQPQHF. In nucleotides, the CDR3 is TGTGCCAGCAGCTTATGGCAGGGGGAGAATCAGCCCCAGCATTTT.